These T cell receptor beta chains were read from a single sample in a study of shared clonotypes between healthy human individuals. Using immunoSEQ multiplex PCR, the repertoire was profiled, and TCRdb retains in-frame clones only, with some absent. The sample consists of about 2.2 million clones, roughly 93% of them appearing once. The sample was naive CD8+ T cells from PBMCs. The receptors were gathered from a man between 18 and 29 years old in good health. Some clones in this sample may be carry-over from other donors' samples. Each CDR3 is given with its conserved first and last residue. The order of the fields is D gene, clone size, CDR3 length, J gene, V gene, CDR3 DNA, CDR3 protein. D genes are given only for firm matches. The size entry is marked missing in some rows and otherwise reads once, few, many or a size class.

d_call: .; clone_size: .; cdr3_length: 11; j_call: TRBJ2-1; v_call: TRBV29-1; cdr3_nt: TGCAGCGGTCGCTCCTACAATGAGCAGTTCTTC; cdr3_aa: CSGRSYNEQFF
d_call: .; clone_size: .; cdr3_length: 18; j_call: TRBJ1-1; v_call: TRBV2; cdr3_nt: TGTGCCAGGCTGGGTATCGAGGGGGGCCAGGAGGGGAACACTGAAGCTTTCTTT; cdr3_aa: CARLGIEGGQEGNTEAFF
d_call: TRBD2; clone_size: .; cdr3_length: 13; j_call: TRBJ2-3; v_call: TRBV7-7; cdr3_nt: TGTGCCAGCAGCTTAAGACTAGCGGATACGCAGTATTTT; cdr3_aa: CASSLRLADTQYF
d_call: TRBD2; clone_size: .; cdr3_length: 14; j_call: TRBJ2-1; v_call: TRBV29-1; cdr3_nt: TGCAGCGTTGATGGCGGGAGGGCATACAATGAGCAGTTCTTC; cdr3_aa: CSVDGGRAYNEQFF
d_call: TRBD1; clone_size: once; cdr3_length: 13; j_call: TRBJ2-5; v_call: TRBV19; cdr3_nt: TGTGCCAGTAGGGCTTACAGGGGAGAGACCCAGTACTTC; cdr3_aa: CASRAYRGETQYF
d_call: .; clone_size: .; cdr3_length: 13; j_call: TRBJ2-7; v_call: TRBV27; cdr3_nt: TGTGCCAGCAGTCCCCGGGTGAACTACGAGCAGTACTTC; cdr3_aa: CASSPRVNYEQYF
d_call: TRBD1; clone_size: .; cdr3_length: 14; j_call: TRBJ2-7; v_call: TRBV30; cdr3_nt: TGTGCCTGGAGTTGGGGCAGGGGGCCTTACGAGCAGTACTTC; cdr3_aa: CAWSWGRGPYEQYF
d_call: .; clone_size: .; cdr3_length: 14; j_call: TRBJ2-7; v_call: TRBV2; cdr3_nt: TGTGCCAGCAGTGAAATTCGAGGGTCCTACGAGCAGTACTTC; cdr3_aa: CASSEIRGSYEQYF
d_call: .; clone_size: once; cdr3_length: 12; j_call: TRBJ2-1; v_call: TRBV27; cdr3_nt: TGTGCCAGCAGTTTAGGCGGGAATGAGCAGTTCTTC; cdr3_aa: CASSLGGNEQFF
d_call: .; clone_size: few; cdr3_length: 15; j_call: TRBJ2-1; v_call: TRBV27; cdr3_nt: TGTGCCAGCAGTTCCGGGGTAGCGGTCTACAATGAGCAGTTCTTC; cdr3_aa: CASSSGVAVYNEQFF
d_call: .; clone_size: .; cdr3_length: 14; j_call: TRBJ2-1; v_call: TRBV5-1; cdr3_nt: TGCGCCAGCAGCTTGGATTTGGGGGGTGCTGGGCCTTTCTTC; cdr3_aa: CASSLDLGGAGPFF
d_call: .; clone_size: .; cdr3_length: 14; j_call: TRBJ1-1; v_call: TRBV5-1; cdr3_nt: TGCGCCAGCAACGAAGGGGCGATGAACACTGAAGCTTTCTTT; cdr3_aa: CASNEGAMNTEAFF
d_call: .; clone_size: .; cdr3_length: 14; j_call: TRBJ1-2; v_call: TRBV10-2; cdr3_nt: TGCGCCAGCACCCTCGGTGAGGGACCCTATGGCTACACCTTC; cdr3_aa: CASTLGEGPYGYTF